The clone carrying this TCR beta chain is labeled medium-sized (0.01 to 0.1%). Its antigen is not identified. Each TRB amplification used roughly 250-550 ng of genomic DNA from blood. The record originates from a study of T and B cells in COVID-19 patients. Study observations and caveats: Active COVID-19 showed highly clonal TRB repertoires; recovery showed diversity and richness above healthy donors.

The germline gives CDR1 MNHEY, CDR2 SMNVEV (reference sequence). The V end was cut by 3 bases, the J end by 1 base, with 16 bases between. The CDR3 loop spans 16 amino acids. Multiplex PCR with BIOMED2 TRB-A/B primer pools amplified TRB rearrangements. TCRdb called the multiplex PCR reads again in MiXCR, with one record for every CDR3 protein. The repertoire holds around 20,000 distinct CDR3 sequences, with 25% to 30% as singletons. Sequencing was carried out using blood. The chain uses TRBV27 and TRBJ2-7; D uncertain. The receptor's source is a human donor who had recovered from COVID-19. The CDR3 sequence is CASSLSAGPTSYEQYF. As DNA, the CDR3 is TGTGCCAGCAGTTTGTCCGCAGGCCCTACATCCTACGAGCAGTACTTC.